The 29 T cell receptor beta chains given below trace back to one sample, sequenced in a study of T cells in localized non-small cell lung cancer. Produced via immunoSEQ multiplex PCR; TCRdb's table is partial and in-frame only. Here the sample spans around 2,800 clones, 28% being singletons. The specimen comprised lung tumor tissue, sampled before any cancer treatment. These receptors all stem from a female donor aged 60 or older with stage I lung adenocarcinoma.

This clone was observed a handful of times. This rearrangement joins TRBV6-8 to TRBJ1-1, with D possibly TRBD1 on 5 matching bases. V was trimmed by 10 bases and J by 3 bases, leaving 18 bases between them. This CDR3 region has 14 residues. Per germline, CDR1 MNHGY and CDR2 SAAAGT. CDR3: CAIMGRLQDTEAFF. The CDR3 DNA reads as TGTGCCATCATGGGACGTTTACAGGACACTGAAGCTTTCTTT.

This clone was observed a few times. V is TRBV30 and J is TRBJ1-5; D possibly corresponds to TRBD1 (5 bases). The CDR3 totals 13 residues. V lost 5 bases, J lost 7 bases, and 15 bases lay in between. Germline V lookup: CDR1 GTSNPN, CDR2 SVGIG (reference sequence). CDR3: CAWGQGGDQPQHF. The CDR3, as DNA: TGTGCCTGGGGTCAGGGAGGGGACCAGCCCCAGCATTTT.

The chain is built from TRBV5-1 and TRBJ2-7; D ambiguous. This CDR3 is 17 amino acids long. Germline-derived CDR1 and CDR2 are SGHRS and YFSETQ. V dropped 0 bases and J dropped 0 bases, with 16 bases sitting between them. The CDR3 here is CASSLGPIGGSSYEQYV. CDR3 coding DNA: TGCGCCAGCAGCTTGGGACCAATCGGCGGAAGCTCCTACGAGCAGTACGTC.

The table lists this clone with a few counts. V and J are TRBV6-8 and TRBJ2-4; D remains ambiguous. The CDR3 length is 14 residues. V was clipped by 6 bases and J by 8 bases, with 17 bases between them. Germline assignment: CDR1 MNHGY and CDR2 SAAAGT. The CDR3 loop reads CASSMGNSFDIQYF. DNA for the CDR3: TGTGCCAGCAGCATGGGGAACTCGTTTGACATTCAGTACTTC.

This clone appeared a few times. The chain couples TRBV6-7 to TRBJ1-1, with 9 positions matching TRBD1. TRBV6-7 is filed as an ORF, its function uncertain. The J segment lost 2 bases and the V segment lost 5 bases, leaving 9 bases of the junction unmatched. CDR3 length equals 16 residues. CDR3 region: CASSRSGQGVNTEAFF. The CDR3 DNA reads as TGTGCCAGCAGTCGATCGGGACAGGGTGTCAACACTGAAGCTTTCTTT.

This chain links TRBV28 with TRBJ1-5; 7 bases align to TRBD1. Germline CDR1 and CDR2: MDHEN and SYDVKM. Trimming at V came to 3 bases and at J to 0 bases, leaving 5 bases not matched to a gene. The CDR3 sequence is 16 residues long. CDR3 loop: CASSLLGQFSNQPQHF. The CDR3 DNA reads as TGTGCCAGCAGTTTGCTGGGACAGTTTAGCAATCAGCCCCAGCATTTT.

The chain carries TRBV18 and TRBJ1-4; tentative D call: TRBD1 (5 bases). V was clipped by 2 bases and J by 12 bases, with 13 bases between them. The CDR3 length is 13 residues. CDR1 and CDR2 from the germline V gene are KGHSH and LQKENI. CDR3 amino acids: CASSPGAPRQLFF. The CDR3 region has the DNA TGTGCCAGCTCACCAGGGGCACCACGGCAACTGTTTTTT.

This clone showed up just a few times. Written as DNA, the CDR3 is TGTGCCAGCAGTGTGGACAGATCTAACTATGGCTACACCTTC. It yields the protein CASSVDRSNYGYTF. The chain links TRBV6-8 to TRBJ1-2; TRBD1 is a possible D gene (6 bases). The CDR3 extends over 14 amino acids. With 5 bases removed from V and 0 bases from J, the gap between germline ends came to 10 bases. CDR1 is MNHGY and CDR2 is SAAAGT in the germline V gene.

This sequence joins TRBV9 and TRBJ2-2, with D perhaps TRBD1 or TRBD2 (6 bases each). The V and J ends lost 4 bases and 1 base respectively, with 14 bases between them. In germline, CDR1 is SGDLS, CDR2 YYNGEE. The CDR3 contains 16 residues. The CDR3 DNA reads as TGTGCCAGCAGCCCCCGAGGAGGGGGGAACACCGGGGAGCTGTTTTTT. It encodes CASSPRGGGNTGELFF.

The CDR3 sequence: CASSPSQGAYEQYF. DNA of the CDR3: TGTGCCAGCTCACCGTCACAGGGGGCCTACGAGCAGTACTTC. The chain recombines TRBV18 with TRBJ2-7; 8 bases match TRBD1. Trimming took 3 bases from V and 2 from J; bases not matched to a gene: 3. Germline CDR1 KGHSH, CDR2 LQKENI. The CDR3 contains 14 residues.

This clone was seen more than once but under ten times. This chain links TRBV12-5 with TRBJ1-1; D is unresolved. Germline CDR1 reads LGHNT; CDR2 reads FRNRAP. Deletions cut 1 base from V and 5 bases from J, with 17 bases between. There are 16 residues in the CDR3. The CDR3 protein is CASGLDRGYWGTEAFF. The CDR3 coding sequence is TGTGCTAGTGGTTTGGACCGGGGATATTGGGGTACTGAAGCTTTCTTT.

The V gene is TRBV28, the J gene TRBJ2-2; 15 bases are a match to TRBD2. The germline CDR1 and CDR2 sequences are MDHEN and SYDVKM. The CDR3 is made up of 19 amino acids. Germline trimming cut 5 bases from V and 2 bases from J; bases unmatched to any gene: 9. CDR3: CASSPPGLAGGRNTGELFF. In DNA, the CDR3 is TGTGCCAGCAGTCCACCGGGACTAGCGGGAGGACGAAACACCGGGGAGCTGTTTTTT.

The rearrangement uses TRBV2 and TRBJ1-1; maybe TRBD1 (6 bases). The CDR3 loop spans 13 amino acids. Germline values: CDR1 SNHLY, CDR2 FYNNEI. V was shortened by 8 bases and J by 0 bases, with 10 bases between the two germline ends. CDR3 loop: CASRGDMNTEAFF. The CDR3 bases are TGTGCCAGCCGGGGGGACATGAACACTGAAGCTTTCTTT.

This clone was detected only a few times. The rearrangement uses TRBV28 and TRBJ1-2; TRBD1 aligns across 7 bases. The germline V gene has CDR1 MDHEN and CDR2 SYDVKM. Germline trimming cut 2 bases from V and 8 bases from J; bases unmatched to any gene: 5. This CDR3 region has 13 residues. The DNA of the CDR3 is TGTGCCAGCAGTTTAGCCAGGGGGATAGGCTACACCTTC. Amino acids: CASSLARGIGYTF.

J is TRBJ2-2 and V is TRBV11-3; 14 nucleotides match TRBD2. The CDR3 contains 16 residues. Germline V lookup: CDR1 SGHNT, CDR2 YENEEA. V was pared by 5 bases and J by 7 bases, with 6 bases of the junction left unmatched. CDR3 sequence (DNA): TGTGCCAGCAGCCCCGGACTAGCGGGAGGTATCGGGGAGCTGTTTTTT. Its translation is CASSPGLAGGIGELFF.

This clone is medium-sized in the sample. The chain is built from TRBV9 and TRBJ2-1, with D possibly being TRBD2 (6 bases). This CDR3 region has 14 residues. The V gene lost 0 bases and the J gene lost 5 bases, with 9 bases spanning the gap. Looked up from germline, CDR1 is SGDLS and CDR2 is YYNGEE. This CDR3 reads CASSVAGLNNEQFF. In DNA form, the CDR3 reads TGTGCCAGCAGCGTAGCGGGACTGAACAATGAGCAGTTCTTC.

The genes are TRBV5-1 and TRBJ2-7, with 10 positions matching TRBD2. Trimming cost V 0 bases and J 5 bases; bases outside gene matches: 11. Germline V gene sequence: CDR1 SGHRS, CDR2 YFSETQ. The CDR3 sequence is 17 residues long. This chain's CDR3 is CASSLGSGLAGAHEQYF. The CDR3 DNA sequence: TGCGCCAGCAGCTTGGGTTCGGGGCTAGCGGGAGCCCACGAGCAGTACTTC.

V usage is TRBV6-8 and J usage is TRBJ2-1, with D tentatively TRBD2 (6 bases). Trimming took 0 bases from V and 3 from J, leaving 9 bases between them. Germline assignment: CDR1 MNHGY and CDR2 SAAAGT. The CDR3 covers 15 residues. The CDR3 DNA is TGTGCCAGCAGTTACTCTGGGCGGGACTACAATGAGCAGTTCTTC. Amino acids: CASSYSGRDYNEQFF.

By sample share, this clone is medium-sized. The chain combines TRBV28 with TRBJ2-5, with unresolved D. The length of the CDR3 is 13 residues. Germline CDR1 MDHEN, CDR2 SYDVKM. V was shortened by 4 bases and J by 4 bases, with 10 bases between the two germline ends. The CDR3 region is CASSSPALETQYF. The CDR3 DNA reads TGTGCCAGCAGTTCGCCAGCGTTAGAGACCCAGTACTTC.

The rearrangement uses TRBV19 and TRBJ2-1; 7 nucleotides match TRBD2. This CDR3 spans 17 amino acids. After removal of 2 bases from V and 0 bases from J, the junction contained 7 bases not matched to a gene. The germline CDR1 and CDR2 sequences are LNHDA and SQIVND (reference sequence). CDR3 protein: CASSIPAGTFSYNEQFF. As DNA, the CDR3 is TGTGCCAGTAGTATACCAGCGGGGACGTTCTCCTACAATGAGCAGTTCTTC. Full variable domain (remainder filled in from reference TRBV19 and TRBJ2-1): DGGITQSPKYLFRKEGQNVTLSCEQNLNHDAMYWYRQDPGQGLRLIYYSQIVNDFQKGDIAEGYSVSREKKESFPLTVTSAQKNPTAFYLCASSIPAGTFSYNEQFFGPGTRLTVL.

This clone occurred once. The chain is built from TRBV14 and TRBJ1-3; D not certain. Germline V gene data show CDR1 as SGHDN and CDR2 as FVKESK. Between the trimmed V and J ends, which lost 1 base and 3 bases, there was a span of 10 bases. The CDR3 covers 15 residues. This CDR3 reads CASSQAQVDGNTIYF. In nucleotides, the CDR3 is TGTGCCAGCAGCCAAGCCCAGGTCGATGGAAACACCATATATTTT.

By share of the sample, this clone is medium-sized (0.01 to 0.1%). The V call is TRBV9, the J call TRBJ2-1; D uncertain. This CDR3 region has 14 residues. Germline CDR1 SGDLS, CDR2 YYNGEE. Trimming removed 5 bases from V and 8 bases from J, with 17 bases in between. CDR3 residues: CASSERVGTDEQFF. CDR3 nucleotides: TGTGCCAGCAGTGAAAGGGTAGGCACTGATGAGCAGTTCTTC.

J is TRBJ1-5 and V is TRBV18; D gene uncertain. Germline loops: CDR1 KGHSH, CDR2 LQKENI. The CDR3 is made up of 13 amino acids. The V gene lost 3 bases and the J gene lost 6 bases, with 9 bases spanning the gap. In nucleotides, the CDR3 is TGTGCCAGCTCACCGGGTACAACTCAGCCCCAGCATTTT. This sequence encodes CASSPGTTQPQHF.

The chain links TRBV5-1 to TRBJ2-2; no firm D call. The CDR3 has 16 amino acids. Per the germline V gene, CDR1 is SGHRS and CDR2 is YFSETQ. V lost 0 bases and J 5 bases, leaving 14 bases between the germline ends. Here the CDR3 DNA reads TGCGCCAGCAGCTTGGGCCGTCACTCCGGGACCGGGGAGCTGTTTTTT. This sequence encodes CASSLGRHSGTGELFF. The variable domain in full, with the rest retrieved from reference TRBV5-1 and TRBJ2-2, is KAGVTQTPRYLIKTRGQQVTLSCSPISGHRSVSWYQQTPGQGLQFLFEYFSETQRNKGNFPGRFSGRQFSNSRSEMNVSTLELGDSALYLCASSLGRHSGTGELFFGEGSRLTVL.

The V and J genes are TRBV28 and TRBJ2-2; D is undetermined. This CDR3 has 12 residues. V was pared by 5 bases and J by 5 bases, with 6 bases between. From germline, CDR1 is MDHEN and CDR2 SYDVKM. CDR3: CASSLLTGELFF. The CDR3 region has the DNA TGTGCCAGCAGTCTGTTGACCGGGGAGCTGTTTTTT.

This clone was picked up a small number of times. The chain joins TRBV6-9 to TRBJ1-2; unclear D gene. The ends were cut back, 8 bases at V and 4 bases at J, with 8 bases in the middle. CDR3 length equals 11 residues. CDR1 and CDR2 from the germline V gene are MNHGY and SVAAGI. In DNA form, the CDR3 reads TGTGCCAGCTCACGGGGCTATGGCTACACCTTC. It encodes CASSRGYGYTF.

The V and J genes are TRBV30 and TRBJ1-3; D remains ambiguous. CDR3 size: 15 residues. CDR1 and CDR2 (germline): GTSNPN, SVGIG (reference sequence). The V end was cut by 2 bases, the J end by 0 bases, with 11 bases between. CDR3 in amino acids: CAWSPLEASGNTIYF. The CDR3 nucleotides are TGTGCCTGGAGTCCTCTCGAGGCCTCTGGAAACACCATATATTTT.

By share of the sample, this clone is medium-sized. V usage is TRBV11-3 and J usage is TRBJ2-1; 12 nucleotides line up with TRBD2. The junction had 6 bases not matched to a gene; V was cut back by 5 bases and J by 1 base. Germline values: CDR1 SGHNT, CDR2 YENEEA. This CDR3 comprises 17 residues. CDR3 loop: CASSPRTSGTSYNEQFF. The CDR3, as DNA: TGTGCCAGCAGCCCCCGGACTAGCGGGACTTCCTACAATGAGCAGTTCTTC.

The chain's CDR3 is CASSRGQFLFEAFF. DNA of the CDR3: TGTGCCAGCAGCCGGGGACAGTTTCTCTTTGAAGCTTTCTTT. The chain recombines TRBV28 with TRBJ1-1; TRBD1 matches 7 bases. The CDR3 runs to 14 residues. J lost 7 bases, V lost 6 bases, and 11 bases had no gene match. Germline lookup yields CDR1 MDHEN and CDR2 SYDVKM.